A single sample gave rise to the 18 T cell receptor beta chains below, sequenced in a study of T cell responses to AZD1222 COVID-19 vaccine. Sequencing was performed with immunoSEQ multiplex PCR; in TCRdb, only in-frame clones are kept and a portion is missing. The sample has about 160,000 clones; roughly 90% are singletons. Source: peripheral blood, taken 28 days after the second AZD1222 dose. The receptors were sampled from an adult who received the AZD1222 COVID-19 vaccine.

The chain joins TRBV7-2 to TRBJ1-2; weak D call: TRBD1 (5 bases). Looked up from germline, CDR1 is SGHTA and CDR2 is FQGNSA. This CDR3 has 14 amino acids. The V end lost 0 bases, the J end lost 6 bases, and 11 bases lay between the germline ends. DNA for the CDR3: TGTGCCAGCAGCTTAGCGAGTGGGGGGAATGGCTACACCTTC. Translated, it gives CASSLASGGNGYTF.

The chain uses TRBV6-5 and TRBJ1-2; 7 bases map to TRBD1. The CDR3 contains 11 residues. Germline V gene lookup returns CDR1 MNHEY and CDR2 SVGAGI. V lost 10 bases and J lost 8; bases outside the gene matches: 7. CDR3 sequence reads: CATRQGQGYTF. As DNA, the CDR3 is TGTGCCACTAGACAGGGTCAGGGCTACACCTTC.

The chain couples TRBV4-3 to TRBJ2-7; D might be TRBD2 (5 bases). The CDR3 length is 13 residues. Trimming took 4 bases from V and 3 from J, leaving 10 bases between them. Germline assignment: CDR1 LGHNA and CDR2 YSLEER. DNA for the CDR3: TGCGCCAGCAGCCGGACTTCCAACTACGAGCAGTACTTC. Residues: CASSRTSNYEQYF.

The V and J genes are TRBV11-3 and TRBJ2-2, with D uncertain. V was cut by 2 bases and J by 5 bases, with 6 bases left in between. This CDR3 is built from 13 residues. Germline V lookup: CDR1 SGHNT, CDR2 YENEEA. The DNA for the CDR3 is TGTGCCAGCAGCTTAATGGAAACCGGGGAGCTGTTTTTT. Translating gives CASSLMETGELFF.

This clone was counted a single time. A junction boundary mismatches the germline segment, possibly from a read error. The chain uses TRBV2 and TRBJ1-4; D is unclear. The CDR3 sequence is 14 residues long. Germline CDR1 reads SNHLY; CDR2 reads FYNNEI. This CDR3 reads CASGETTSNEKLFF. CDR3 nucleotides: TGTGCCAGCGGAGAGACAACTTCTAACGAAAAACTGTTTTTT.

This chain links TRBV5-1 with TRBJ1-1; 9 positions match TRBD1. The J segment lost 7 bases and the V segment lost 5 bases, leaving 15 bases of the junction unmatched. CDR1 and CDR2 from the germline V gene are SGHRS and YFSETQ. The CDR3 runs 16 residues. Here the CDR3 DNA reads TGCGCCAGCAGTGTCGTTCTGGGACAGGGTAGTAGTGAAGCTTTCTTT. Translated, it gives CASSVVLGQGSSEAFF.

This chain connects TRBV6-5 to TRBJ2-1; D gene ambiguous. V was trimmed by 2 bases and J by 4 bases, leaving 9 bases between them. Germline V gives CDR1 MNHEY, CDR2 SVGAGI. The CDR3 totals 14 residues. The CDR3 region is CASSYDPDYNEQFF. CDR3 sequence (DNA): TGTGCCAGCAGTTACGATCCAGATTACAATGAGCAGTTCTTC.

The J gene is TRBJ1-2, the V gene TRBV7-2; D uncertain. V lost 1 base, J lost 0 bases, and 15 bases lay in between. The germline V gene has CDR1 SGHTA and CDR2 FQGNSA. This CDR3 is built from 17 residues. DNA for the CDR3: TGTGCCAGCAGCTTAGAGTGGGTGTCCCAAGCTAACTATGGCTACACCTTC. It translates to CASSLEWVSQANYGYTF. The full variable domain, its missing parts supplied by reference TRBV7-2 and TRBJ1-2, is GAGVSQSPSNKVTEKGKDVELRCDPISGHTALYWYRQSLGQGLEFLIYFQGNSAPDKSGLPSDRFSAERTGGSVSTLTIQRTQQEDSAVYLCASSLEWVSQANYGYTFGSGTRLTVV.

This clone was picked up one time. The chain employs TRBV5-4 and TRBJ1-1; D is ambiguous. Trimming removed 5 bases at V and 0 bases at J, with 5 bases between. Germline-derived CDR1 and CDR2 are SGHNT and YYREEE (reference sequence). This CDR3 has 12 amino acids. CDR3 nucleotide sequence: TGTGCCAGCAGTGGGATGAACACTGAAGCTTTCTTT. Translation: CASSGMNTEAFF.

The CDR3 nucleotides read TGTGCCAGCAATTCCGCAATGTCTCCGGACAGCTTTACCTATGGCTACACCTTC. Translation: CASNSAMSPDSFTYGYTF. The V and J genes are TRBV27 and TRBJ1-2; tentative D call: TRBD1 (6 bases). The CDR3 length is 18 residues. The V end lost 7 bases, the J end lost 4 bases, and 28 bases lay between the germline ends. In germline, CDR1 is MNHEY, CDR2 SMNVEV (reference sequence).

The chain couples TRBV6-6 to TRBJ1-1; the D is unclear. V was shortened by 4 bases and J by 8 bases, with 8 bases between the two germline ends. The CDR3 loop spans 11 amino acids. Per germline, CDR1 MNHNY and CDR2 SVGAGI (reference sequence). DNA for the CDR3: TGTGCCAGCAGTTTAAATTCGGAAGCTTTCTTT. Its protein is CASSLNSEAFF.

J is TRBJ1-5 and V is TRBV5-6, with 10 bases matching TRBD1. J gave up 7 bases and V 4 bases, and 5 bases lay outside the gene matches. There are 14 residues in the CDR3. Germline V gives CDR1 SGHDT, CDR2 YYEEEE. CDR3 in DNA: TGTGCCAGCAGCCCAGGACAGGGGGAGCAGCCCCAGCATTTT. Its translation: CASSPGQGEQPQHF.

The rearrangement links TRBV7-8 to TRBJ1-1; D not certain. V was shortened by 5 bases and J by 4 bases, with 8 bases between the two germline ends. The CDR3 loop spans 12 amino acids. Germline CDR1 and CDR2: SGHVS and FQNEAQ. CDR3 sequence (DNA): TGTGCCAGCAGCCAGTGGGGCACTGAAGCTTTCTTT. It is translated as CASSQWGTEAFF.

The gene calls are TRBV4-1 and TRBJ1-1; unclear D gene. This CDR3 contains 16 residues. Germline CDR1 MGHRA, CDR2 YSYEKL. Trimming cost V 0 bases and J 4 bases, with 15 bases left between them. CDR3 protein: CASSQDWVGGGTEAFF. The CDR3 nucleotides are TGCGCCAGCAGCCAAGATTGGGTTGGAGGTGGCACTGAAGCTTTCTTT.

V and J are TRBV5-1 and TRBJ2-1, with 8 bases identical to TRBD2. With V trimmed by 0 bases and J by 6 bases, 8 bases remained unmatched. The CDR3 length is 16 residues. Germline CDR1 and CDR2: SGHRS and YFSETQ. DNA of the CDR3: TGCGCCAGCAGCTTGGGGTCCAGCGGGGGATCCAATGAGCAGTTCTTC. The encoded protein is CASSLGSSGGSNEQFF.

The chain uses TRBV12-3 or TRBV12-4 and TRBJ2-3, with D perhaps TRBD1 or TRBD2 (5 bases each). This CDR3 comprises 12 residues. V was trimmed by 6 bases and J by 8 bases, leaving 12 bases between them. The CDR3 protein is CASRRTGGTQYF. The CDR3 bases are TGTGCCAGCAGGCGGACTGGGGGTACGCAGTATTTT.

CDR3 in amino acids: CATSRDGGGEQPQHF. CDR3 DNA: TGTGCCACCAGCAGAGATGGCGGGGGAGAGCAGCCCCAGCATTTT. The rearrangement uses TRBV15 and TRBJ1-5; a weak D match, TRBD1 (5 bases). Germline V gene lookup returns CDR1 LNHNV and CDR2 YYDKDF (reference sequence). V was trimmed by 0 bases and J by 7 bases, leaving 13 bases between them. CDR3 length: 15 residues. The full variable domain, its missing parts supplied by reference TRBV15 and TRBJ1-5, is DAMVIQNPRYQVTQFGKPVTLSCSQTLNHNVMYWYQQKSSQAPKLLFHYYDKDFNNEADTPDNFQSRRPNTSFCFLDIRSPGLGDTAMYLCATSRDGGGEQPQHFGDGTRLSIL.

The DNA of the CDR3 is TGTGCCAGTAGTATAGTACGGAACACTGAAGCTTTCTTT. It is translated as CASSIVRNTEAFF. This chain joins TRBV19 and TRBJ1-1; no clear D gene. This CDR3 has 13 residues. Germline V gene data show CDR1 as LNHDA and CDR2 as SQIVND (reference sequence). Trimming removed 1 base from V and 1 base from J, with 4 bases in between. Supplemented by reference TRBV19 and TRBJ1-1, the full variable domain reads DGGITQSPKYLFRKEGQNVTLSCEQNLNHDAMYWYRQDPGQGLRLIYYSQIVNDFQKGDIAEGYSVSREKKESFPLTVTSAQKNPTAFYLCASSIVRNTEAFFGQGTRLTVV.